These 14 T cell receptor beta chains share one sample of origin, sequenced in a study of OX40 agonist ivuxolimab in advanced cancers. Assay: immunoSEQ multiplex PCR; the TCRdb copy retains only in-frame clones and omits some. The sample carries 40,000 to 45,000 clones, around 80% recorded once. This material consisted of CD4+ or CD8+ T cells sorted from blood, taken in a trial of the OX40 agonist ivuxolimab. All receptors come from an adult with an advanced solid tumor such as melanoma, head and neck, liver or kidney cancer.

This chain links TRBV28 with TRBJ2-6, with D hard to call. This CDR3 has 17 amino acids. V was shortened by 8 bases and J by 1 base, with 18 bases between the two germline ends. Germline-derived CDR1 and CDR2 are MDHEN and SYDVKM. This CDR3 reads CASRPVYSGSGANVLTF. The CDR3 coding sequence is TGTGCCAGCCGTCCGGTGTATTCTGGATCTGGGGCCAACGTCCTGACTTTC.

This chain connects TRBV5-1 to TRBJ2-3, with D possibly matching TRBD1 (5 bases). The CDR3 runs to 15 residues. Germline CDR1 SGHRS, CDR2 YFSETQ. V lost 0 bases and J lost 3, with 11 bases in between. The CDR3, as DNA: TGCGCCAGCAGCTTGGAGGCAGGGTATACAGATACGCAGTATTTT. This gives the protein CASSLEAGYTDTQYF.

The chain is built from TRBV5-6 and TRBJ1-2; the D is unclear. Germline V lookup: CDR1 SGHDT, CDR2 YYEEEE. V was clipped by 6 bases and J by 7 bases, with 16 bases between them. The CDR3 covers 13 residues. The CDR3 spells CASNGRAVGGYTF. CDR3 DNA sequence: TGTGCCAGCAATGGGCGCGCGGTGGGTGGCTACACCTTC. The full variable domain, rest sourced from reference TRBV5-6 and TRBJ1-2, is DAGVTQSPTHLIKTRGQQVTLRCSPKSGHDTVSWYQQALGQGPQFIFQYYEEEERQRGNFPDRFSGHQFPNYSSELNVNALLLGDSALYLCASNGRAVGGYTFGSGTRLTVV.

The J gene is TRBJ2-7, the V gene TRBV27; the D gene could be TRBD1 or TRBD2 (6 bases each). Germline lookup yields CDR1 MNHEY and CDR2 SMNVEV (reference sequence). This CDR3 is built from 16 residues. Trimming pared 5 bases from V and 2 bases from J, leaving 19 bases between. DNA of the CDR3: TGTGCCAGCAGTCGATTGGGGGCGGGACCGGCCTACGAGCAGTACTTC. Translated: CASSRLGAGPAYEQYF.

The chain has TRBV5-1 and TRBJ2-5; D might be TRBD2 (7 bases). The CDR3 totals 15 residues. Germline V gene sequence: CDR1 SGHRS, CDR2 YFSETQ. The V end lost 4 bases, the J end lost 4 bases, and 17 bases lay between the germline ends. CDR3: CASSGETGGAETQYF. CDR3 nucleotide sequence: TGCGCCAGCAGCGGGGAGACGGGGGGCGCAGAGACCCAGTACTTC.

CDR3 in amino acids: CASSQGLPRSPTDTQYF. The CDR3, as DNA: TGCGCCAGCAGCCAAGGATTGCCCCGTAGCCCCACAGATACGCAGTATTTT. This chain uses TRBV4-3 with TRBJ2-3; D unresolved. The CDR3 covers 17 residues. Trimming took off 1 base at V and 2 bases at J, with 16 bases between the two ends. Germline CDR1 is LGHNA and CDR2 is YSLEER.

A single count supports this clone. The CDR3 protein is CASSQASARTAEETQYF. The CDR3 DNA follows: TGCGCCAGCAGCCAAGCTTCGGCGAGGACAGCCGAAGAGACCCAGTACTTC. The rearrangement uses TRBV4-1 and TRBJ2-5; maybe TRBD1 (6 bases). The CDR3 sequence is 17 residues long. CDR1 is MGHRA, CDR2 YSYEKL, per germline. The V end was cut by 1 base, the J end by 3 bases, with 18 bases between.

The V and J genes are TRBV28 and TRBJ2-1; no reliable D call. V dropped 3 bases and J dropped 10 bases, with 22 bases sitting between them. The CDR3 runs 16 residues. Germline CDR1 MDHEN, CDR2 SYDVKM. CDR3 protein: CASSLIGGPPQAEQFF. The CDR3 nucleotides read TGTGCCAGCAGTTTGATCGGCGGACCACCCCAAGCGGAGCAGTTCTTC.

The chain combines TRBV28 with TRBJ1-1; D possibly corresponds to TRBD1 (6 bases). The ends were cut back, 5 bases at V and 1 base at J, with 11 bases in the middle. Germline V gene sequence: CDR1 MDHEN, CDR2 SYDVKM. The CDR3 is 14 residues long. CDR3 sequence reads: CASSPEDRNTEAFF. CDR3 nucleotides: TGTGCCAGCAGTCCCGAGGACAGGAACACTGAAGCTTTCTTT.

The chain has TRBV7-8 and TRBJ1-6; D is ambiguous. This CDR3 is built from 13 residues. Germline loops: CDR1 SGHVS, CDR2 FQNEAQ. Trimming cost V 4 bases and J 9 bases, with 10 bases left between them. The CDR3 loop is CASSSSSSSPLHF. CDR3 DNA sequence: TGTGCCAGCAGCTCTAGCTCTAGTTCACCCCTCCACTTT.

The rearrangement joins TRBV2 to TRBJ1-2, with 8 bases that match TRBD1. With V trimmed by 6 bases and J by 4 bases, 4 bases remained unmatched. This CDR3 is built from 13 residues. CDR1 and CDR2 (germline): SNHLY, FYNNEI. This chain's CDR3 is CASRLGQAYGYTF. CDR3 bases: TGTGCCAGCAGGTTGGGACAGGCCTATGGCTACACCTTC. The variable domain in full, with the rest retrieved from reference TRBV2 and TRBJ1-2, is EPEVTQTPSHQVTQMGQEVILRCVPISNHLYFYWYRQILGQKVEFLVSFYNNEISEKSEIFDDQFSVERPDGSNFTLKIRSTKLEDSAMYFCASRLGQAYGYTFGSGTRLTVV.

J is TRBJ2-1 and V is TRBV28; 9 bases are a match to TRBD2. V trimming: 4 bases; J trimming: 8 bases; junction bases outside the gene matches: 12. The CDR3 has 16 amino acids. CDR1 MDHEN and CDR2 SYDVKM come from the germline V gene. In DNA, the CDR3 is TGTGCCAGCAGTTCTCCTAGCGGGGTCCTCAGGGATGAGCAGTTCTTC. Encoded protein: CASSSPSGVLRDEQFF.

V and J are TRBV11-2 and TRBJ2-7; a weak D match, TRBD2 (6 bases). CDR3 length equals 13 residues. The germline gives CDR1 SGHAT, CDR2 FQNNGV. The CDR3 protein is CATKGGSSYEQYF. CDR3 coding DNA: TGTGCAACCAAGGGAGGAAGCTCCTACGAGCAGTACTTC.

This chain joins TRBV7-3 and TRBJ1-1, with no clear D. From germline, CDR1 is SGHTA and CDR2 FQGTGA. The CDR3 sequence is 16 residues long. The V and J ends lost 2 bases and 0 bases respectively, with 13 bases between them. In DNA form, the CDR3 reads TGTGCCAGCAGCTTACCGGGGAAACTCATGAACACTGAAGCTTTCTTT. Its translation is CASSLPGKLMNTEAFF. The complete variable domain, with remaining parts taken from reference TRBV7-3 and TRBJ1-1, reads GAGVSQTPSNKVTEKGKYVELRCDPISGHTALYWYRQSLGQGPEFLIYFQGTGAADDSGLPNDRFFAVRPEGSVSTLKIQRTERGDSAVYLCASSLPGKLMNTEAFFGQGTRLTVV.